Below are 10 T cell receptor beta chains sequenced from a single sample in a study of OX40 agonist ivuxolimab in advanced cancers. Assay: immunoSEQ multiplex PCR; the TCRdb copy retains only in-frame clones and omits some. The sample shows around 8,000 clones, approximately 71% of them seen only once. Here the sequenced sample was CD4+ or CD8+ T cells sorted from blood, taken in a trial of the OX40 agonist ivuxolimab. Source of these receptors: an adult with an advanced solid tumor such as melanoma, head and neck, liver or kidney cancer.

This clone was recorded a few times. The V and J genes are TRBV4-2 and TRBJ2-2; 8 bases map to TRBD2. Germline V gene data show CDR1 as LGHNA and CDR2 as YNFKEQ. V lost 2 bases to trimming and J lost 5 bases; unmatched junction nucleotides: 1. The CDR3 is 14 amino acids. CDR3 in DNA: TGTGCCAGCAGCCAACAGCGGGAGACCGGGGAGCTGTTTTTT. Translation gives CASSQQRETGELFF.

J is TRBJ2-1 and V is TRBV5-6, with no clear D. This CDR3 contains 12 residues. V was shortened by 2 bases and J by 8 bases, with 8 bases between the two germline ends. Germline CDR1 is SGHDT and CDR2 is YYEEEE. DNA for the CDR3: TGTGCCAGCAGCTTCGGTATGTATGAGCAGTTCTTC. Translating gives CASSFGMYEQFF.

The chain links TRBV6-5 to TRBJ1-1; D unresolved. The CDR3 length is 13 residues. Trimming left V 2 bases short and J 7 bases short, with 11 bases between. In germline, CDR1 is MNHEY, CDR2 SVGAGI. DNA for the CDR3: TGTGCCAGCAGTTACAATACAGTGGGTGAAGCTTTCTTT. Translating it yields CASSYNTVGEAFF.

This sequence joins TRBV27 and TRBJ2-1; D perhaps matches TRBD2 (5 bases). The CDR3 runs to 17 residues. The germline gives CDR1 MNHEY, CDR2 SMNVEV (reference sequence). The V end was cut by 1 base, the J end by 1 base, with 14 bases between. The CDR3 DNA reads TGTGCCAGCAGTTTATGGCCGCCGGGGTCGTCCTACAATGAGCAGTTCTTC. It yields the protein CASSLWPPGSSYNEQFF.

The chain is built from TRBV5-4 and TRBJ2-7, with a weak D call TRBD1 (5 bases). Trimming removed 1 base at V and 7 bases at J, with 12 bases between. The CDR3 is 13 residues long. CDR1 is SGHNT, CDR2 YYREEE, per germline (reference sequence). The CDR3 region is CASSLWGSKEQYF. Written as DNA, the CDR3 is TGTGCCAGCAGCTTGTGGGGCTCCAAGGAGCAGTACTTC.

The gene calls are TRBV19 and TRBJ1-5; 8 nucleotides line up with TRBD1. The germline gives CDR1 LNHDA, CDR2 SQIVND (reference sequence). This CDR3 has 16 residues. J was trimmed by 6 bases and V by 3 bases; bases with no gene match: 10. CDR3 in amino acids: CASSMEGDRSFQPQHF. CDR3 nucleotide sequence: TGTGCCAGTAGTATGGAGGGGGACAGGTCGTTTCAGCCCCAGCATTTT.

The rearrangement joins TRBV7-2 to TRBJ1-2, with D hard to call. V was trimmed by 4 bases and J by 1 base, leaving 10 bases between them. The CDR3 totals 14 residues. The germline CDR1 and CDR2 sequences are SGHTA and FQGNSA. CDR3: CASSSSTFNYGYTF. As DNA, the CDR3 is TGTGCCAGCAGCTCGTCCACTTTTAACTATGGCTACACCTTC.

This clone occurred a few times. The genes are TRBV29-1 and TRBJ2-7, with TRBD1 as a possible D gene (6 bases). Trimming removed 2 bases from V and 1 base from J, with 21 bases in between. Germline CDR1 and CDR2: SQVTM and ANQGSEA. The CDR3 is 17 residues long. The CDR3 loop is CSVELRLGTQGSYEQYF. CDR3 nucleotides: TGCAGCGTTGAACTACGGTTGGGAACACAGGGTTCCTACGAGCAGTACTTC.

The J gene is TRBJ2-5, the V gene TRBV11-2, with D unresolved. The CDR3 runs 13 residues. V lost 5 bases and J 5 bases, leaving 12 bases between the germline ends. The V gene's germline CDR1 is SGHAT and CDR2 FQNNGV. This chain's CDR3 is CASSNLVGETQYF. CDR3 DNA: TGTGCCAGCAGCAATCTAGTTGGGGAGACCCAGTACTTC.

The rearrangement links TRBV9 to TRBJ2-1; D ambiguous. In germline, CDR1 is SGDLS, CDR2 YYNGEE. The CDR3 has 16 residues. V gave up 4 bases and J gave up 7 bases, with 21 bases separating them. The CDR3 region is CASSSPTVTRMNEQFF. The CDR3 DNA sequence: TGTGCCAGCAGCTCTCCAACAGTTACTCGGATGAATGAGCAGTTCTTC.